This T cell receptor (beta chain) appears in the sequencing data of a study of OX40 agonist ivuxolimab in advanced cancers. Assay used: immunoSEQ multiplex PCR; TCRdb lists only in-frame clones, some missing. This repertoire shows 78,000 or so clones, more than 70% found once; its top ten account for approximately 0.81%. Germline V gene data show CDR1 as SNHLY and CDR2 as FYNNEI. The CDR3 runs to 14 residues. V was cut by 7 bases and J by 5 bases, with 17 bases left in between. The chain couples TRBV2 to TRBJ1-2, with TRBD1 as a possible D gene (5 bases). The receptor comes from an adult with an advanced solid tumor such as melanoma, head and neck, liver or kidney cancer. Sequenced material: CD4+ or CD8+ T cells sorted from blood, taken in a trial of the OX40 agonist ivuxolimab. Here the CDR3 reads CASIGGRGAYGYTF. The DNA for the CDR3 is TGTGCCAGCATCGGAGGACGTGGGGCATATGGCTACACCTTC.